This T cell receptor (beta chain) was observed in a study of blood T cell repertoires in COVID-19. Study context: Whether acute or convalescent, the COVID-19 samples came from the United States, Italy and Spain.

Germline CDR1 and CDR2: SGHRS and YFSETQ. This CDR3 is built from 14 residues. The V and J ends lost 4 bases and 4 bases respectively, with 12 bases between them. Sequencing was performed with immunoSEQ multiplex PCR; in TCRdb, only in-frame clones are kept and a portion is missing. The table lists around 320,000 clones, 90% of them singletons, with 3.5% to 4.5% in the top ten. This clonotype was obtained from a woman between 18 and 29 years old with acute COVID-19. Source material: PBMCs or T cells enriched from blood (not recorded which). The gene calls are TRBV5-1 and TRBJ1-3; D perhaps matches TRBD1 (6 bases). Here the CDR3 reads CASSPRTDGNTIYF. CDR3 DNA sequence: TGCGCCAGCAGCCCTCGGACAGACGGAAACACCATATATTTT. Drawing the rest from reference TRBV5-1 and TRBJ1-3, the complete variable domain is KAGVTQTPRYLIKTRGQQVTLSCSPISGHRSVSWYQQTPGQGLQFLFEYFSETQRNKGNFPGRFSGRQFSNSRSEMNVSTLELGDSALYLCASSPRTDGNTIYFGEGSWLTVV.